The entry below describes one TCR beta chain. Antigen specificity is unknown. The data stem from a study of response to subunit inactivated influenza vaccine. General study results and limits: With each seasonal influenza vaccination, the authors suggested, few new T cells are recruited.

Each CDR3 protein gets one entry after TCRdb re-called the RT-PCR reads with MiXCR. Of 550,000 to 800,000 distinct CDR3 sequences listed, around 16% are singletons. The sequence was collected from a man aged 45-65 years who received an inactivated influenza vaccine. Material: PBMCs from blood, obtained 11 to 12 days after vaccination.

Written as DNA, the CDR3 is TGTGCCAGCAGTACGAGTTTAAAGGGCTCCTACGAGCAGTACTTC. As protein: CASSTSLKGSYEQYF. The chain links TRBV6-2 or TRBV6-3 to TRBJ2-7; no clear D. V was trimmed by 5 bases and J by 0 bases, leaving 14 bases between them. Germline loops: CDR1 MNHEY, CDR2 SVGEGT. The CDR3 has 15 amino acids.